The T cell receptor beta chain described here comes from a study of blood T cell repertoires in COVID-19. Study-level background: T cells, B-cell-depleted T cells, or PBMCs provided the cDNA or gDNA that served as material.

How the authors handled the data: The authors estimated nucleated cell counts from reference gene primer amplification. The data were produced by immunoSEQ multiplex PCR, yet TCRdb's version contains in-frame clones alone and is incomplete. V, J and clone size were drawn from that table, and D and trimming were deduced from the DNA. The table lists 150,000 to 200,000 clones, approximately 85% of them singletons. Trimming removed 5 bases from V and 5 bases from J; junction bases left unmatched: 12. Germline values: CDR1 SGHRS, CDR2 YFSETQ. This CDR3 is 15 amino acids long. This receptor was taken from a man aged 60 to 69 with acute or convalescent COVID-19. Sequencing was performed on peripheral blood. V and J are TRBV5-1 and TRBJ2-5; 7 bases are shared with TRBD2. CDR3 protein: CASSVAGGSYETQYF. CDR3 sequence (DNA): TGCGCCAGCAGTGTGGCAGGCGGGAGTTACGAGACCCAGTACTTC.